These 32 T cell receptor beta chains were all obtained from the same sample, sequenced in a study of Ad26.COV2.S vaccination and SARS-CoV-2 variants. As for treatment: 19 received Ad26.COV2.S at low or high dose, single or two shots; several received placebo; per-sample allocation not given. Material that was analyzed had been drawn on day 63 after the first vaccine or placebo injection. Only in-frame clones appear in the TCRdb table, and some are missing; sequencing was by immunoSEQ multiplex PCR. The table has some 290,000 clones, 85% seen once. The sequencing used peripheral blood, collected in a trial of Ad26.COV2.S vaccine versus placebo. All receptors derive from a person aged 18-65 years who received the Ad26.COV2.S COVID-19 vaccine or a placebo.

The chain combines TRBV19 with TRBJ1-1; the D is unclear. There are 13 residues in the CDR3. Trimming took off 2 bases at V and 1 base at J, with 5 bases between the two ends. Germline V gene sequence: CDR1 LNHDA, CDR2 SQIVND (reference sequence). CDR3 sequence (DNA): TGTGCCAGTAGTATATGGGAGAACACTGAAGCTTTCTTT. This sequence encodes CASSIWENTEAFF.

The chain employs TRBV24-1 and TRBJ2-6; weak D call: TRBD2 (5 bases). CDR1 KGHDR and CDR2 SFDVKD come from the germline V gene. V was clipped by 6 bases and J by 1 base, with 6 bases between them. The CDR3 runs 14 residues. As DNA, the CDR3 is TGTGCCACCAGTCGGGGTTCTGGGGCCAACGTCCTGACTTTC. Translation gives CATSRGSGANVLTF.

This clone was counted between two and nine times. The chain recombines TRBV11-2 with TRBJ1-2; possible D gene TRBD1, 5 bases. The CDR3 length is 14 residues. Germline V gene sequence: CDR1 SGHAT, CDR2 FQNNGV. Trimming took off 3 bases at V and 8 bases at J, with 16 bases between the two ends. CDR3 loop: CASSFGTGEEGYTF. The CDR3 DNA follows: TGTGCCAGCAGCTTCGGGACCGGCGAAGAAGGCTACACCTTC.

The table lists this clone with a few counts. This sequence joins TRBV10-3 and TRBJ1-1; no firm D call. Between the trimmed V and J ends, which lost 3 bases and 10 bases, there was a span of 12 bases. Per the germline V gene, CDR1 is ENHRY and CDR2 is SYGVKD. The CDR3 has 12 residues. This CDR3 is CAISDGQRGAFF. CDR3 DNA: TGTGCCATCAGTGACGGGCAACGGGGAGCTTTCTTT.

This sequence joins TRBV6-2 or TRBV6-3 and TRBJ2-3, with TRBD2 as a possible D gene (7 bases). Trimming cost V 2 bases and J 5 bases, with 17 bases left between them. Germline V gene data show CDR1 as MNHEY and CDR2 as SVGEGT. The CDR3 consists of 16 residues. In DNA form, the CDR3 reads TGTGCCAGCAGTTACCCCCCGGGGGGCGGGGGAGATACGCAGTATTTT. Its translation is CASSYPPGGGGDTQYF.

The V call is TRBV5-1, the J call TRBJ2-3; D not resolved. The CDR3 contains 11 residues. The ends were cut back, 6 bases at V and 4 bases at J, with 6 bases in the middle. Germline V lookup: CDR1 SGHRS, CDR2 YFSETQ. The CDR3 protein is CASTAADTQYF. In DNA, the CDR3 is TGCGCCAGCACGGCAGCAGATACGCAGTATTTT.

V gene TRBV7-6 combines with J gene TRBJ1-2; D may be TRBD1 (6 bases). Germline CDR1 reads SGHVS; CDR2 reads FNYEAQ. V lost 5 bases, J lost 6 bases, and 13 bases lay in between. The CDR3 length is 13 residues. CDR3 region: CASSITGFDGYTF. CDR3 nucleotide sequence: TGTGCCAGCAGCATTACAGGGTTTGATGGCTACACCTTC.

This chain connects TRBV27 to TRBJ1-5; D ambiguous. Looked up from germline, CDR1 is MNHEY and CDR2 is SMNVEV (reference sequence). The germline V and J ends were trimmed by 5 bases and 1 base, with 6 bases remaining between them. CDR3 length equals 13 residues. The CDR3 protein is CASSLGSNQPQHF. The CDR3 DNA sequence: TGTGCCAGCAGTCTTGGGAGCAATCAGCCCCAGCATTTT.

This clone was seen once. The chain carries TRBV10-3 and TRBJ2-2, with D maybe TRBD1 (5 bases). CDR3 length equals 14 residues. The V gene's germline CDR1 is ENHRY and CDR2 SYGVKD. V was trimmed by 4 bases and J by 1 base, leaving 7 bases between them. CDR3 residues: CAISGQGNTGELFF. The CDR3, as DNA: TGTGCCATCAGTGGCCAGGGGAACACCGGGGAGCTGTTTTTT.

The CDR3 here is CASSRGESSYNEQFF. The CDR3 nucleotides are TGTGCCAGCAGCAGGGGGGAGAGCTCCTACAATGAGCAGTTCTTC. V usage is TRBV9 and J usage is TRBJ2-1; either TRBD1 or TRBD2 may fit D (6 bases each). With 4 bases removed from V and 0 bases from J, the gap between germline ends came to 11 bases. Germline CDR1 reads SGDLS; CDR2 reads YYNGEE. The CDR3 has 15 residues.

As to this clone: At one end the junction does not follow the germline gene, possibly because of a read error. The chain links TRBV30 to TRBJ1-3; D is unclear. Germline-derived CDR1 and CDR2 are GTSNPN and SVGIG (reference sequence). This CDR3 has 15 residues. The DNA for the CDR3 is TGTGCCTGGAGTGTACTGAGAACAGTTGGAGACACCATATATTTT. As protein: CAWSVLRTVGDTIYF.

This chain connects TRBV5-6 to TRBJ1-5, with D possibly TRBD1 on 5 matching bases. Germline V lookup: CDR1 SGHDT, CDR2 YYEEEE. CDR3 size: 14 residues. Trimming pared 3 bases from V and 4 bases from J, leaving 11 bases between. The CDR3 sequence is CASSSQGVNQPQHF. DNA of the CDR3: TGTGCCAGCAGCTCCCAGGGAGTAAATCAGCCCCAGCATTTT.

This chain links TRBV4-1 with TRBJ2-6; 7 bases line up with TRBD1. Germline CDR1 reads MGHRA; CDR2 reads YSYEKL. Germline trimming cut 4 bases from V and 2 bases from J; bases unmatched to any gene: 8. This CDR3 spans 17 amino acids. In DNA, the CDR3 is TGCGCCAGCAGCCCTAGACAGGGTAGAGCTGGGGCCAACGTCCTGACTTTC. It specifies CASSPRQGRAGANVLTF.

The chain carries TRBV6-1 and TRBJ1-3; D not certain. With 2 bases removed from V and 6 bases from J, the gap between germline ends came to 11 bases. CDR1 is MNHNS and CDR2 is SASEGT in the germline V gene. The CDR3 consists of 14 residues. The CDR3 region is CASSERGASNTIYF. DNA for the CDR3: TGTGCCAGCAGTGAACGAGGAGCCTCAAACACCATATATTTT.

The rearrangement links TRBV18 to TRBJ1-1; D might be TRBD1 (6 bases). Trimming shortened V by 4 bases and J by 1 base, and 13 bases separated the two germline ends. This CDR3 has 15 amino acids. Germline V gene lookup returns CDR1 KGHSH and CDR2 LQKENI. The CDR3 nucleotides are TGTGCCAGCTCACAAGGATCGGACAGGAACACTGAAGCTTTCTTT. This encodes CASSQGSDRNTEAFF.

This clone was seen a single time. The chain combines TRBV10-1 with TRBJ2-2, with D tentatively TRBD2 (5 bases). Germline V gene lookup returns CDR1 WNHNN and CDR2 SYGVQD (reference sequence). Trimming stripped 3 bases from V and 7 bases from J, with 18 bases between. CDR3 size: 16 residues. The CDR3 reads CASSEITPLGSGELFF. The CDR3 bases are TGCGCCAGCAGTGAAATCACTCCTTTGGGGAGCGGGGAGCTGTTTTTT.

This clone was found once. The rearrangement uses TRBV15 and TRBJ1-4; D is ambiguous. V shed 0 bases and J shed 3 bases, with 8 bases lying between them. Per germline, CDR1 LNHNV and CDR2 YYDKDF (reference sequence). This CDR3 has 15 amino acids. As DNA, the CDR3 is TGTGCCACCAGCAGAGATAGGTTGTCTAATGAAAAACTGTTTTTT. It yields the protein CATSRDRLSNEKLFF. The variable domain in full, completed from reference TRBV15 and TRBJ1-4, reads DAMVIQNPRYQVTQFGKPVTLSCSQTLNHNVMYWYQQKSSQAPKLLFHYYDKDFNNEADTPDNFQSRRPNTSFCFLDIRSPGLGDTAMYLCATSRDRLSNEKLFFGSGTQLSVL.

In this sample, this clone turned up once. V gene TRBV6-5 combines with J gene TRBJ1-4; D remains ambiguous. V lost 6 bases and J 8 bases, leaving 13 bases between the germline ends. The CDR3 length is 13 residues. CDR1 is MNHEY, CDR2 SVGAGI, per germline. CDR3 protein: CASRLGPNEKLFF. CDR3 DNA sequence: TGTGCCAGCAGGTTAGGGCCCAACGAAAAACTGTTTTTT.

The chain recombines TRBV6-6 with TRBJ1-2; maybe TRBD1 (6 bases). In germline, CDR1 is MNHNY, CDR2 SVGAGI (reference sequence). The CDR3 is made up of 15 amino acids. V was cut by 2 bases and J by 4 bases, with 14 bases left in between. In DNA form, the CDR3 reads TGTGCCAGCAGTTACGGGCAGGGGCCGGTCTATGGCTACACCTTC. Translating gives CASSYGQGPVYGYTF.

This sequence joins TRBV6-1 and TRBJ1-2; D uncertain. Between the trimmed V and J ends, which lost 1 base and 4 bases, there was a span of 7 bases. CDR1 and CDR2 (germline): MNHNS, SASEGT. The CDR3 runs 13 residues. The CDR3 region has the DNA TGTGCCAGCAGTGAAGGGGCAGGCTATGGCTACACCTTC. Amino acid sequence: CASSEGAGYGYTF.

The chain links TRBV7-9 to TRBJ1-1, with D maybe TRBD1 (6 bases). V was shortened by 1 base and J by 1 base, with 19 bases between the two germline ends. Germline V gene sequence: CDR1 SEHNR, CDR2 FQNEAQ (reference sequence). The CDR3 runs 18 residues. The CDR3 DNA follows: TGTGCCAGCAGCTTAGGCCATTTGACCTGGACAGAGAACACTGAAGCTTTCTTT. Translating it yields CASSLGHLTWTENTEAFF. Drawing the rest from reference TRBV7-9 and TRBJ1-1, the complete variable domain is DTGVSQNPRHKITKRGQNVTFRCDPISEHNRLYWYRQTLGQGPEFLTYFQNEAQLEKSRLLSDRFSAERPKGSFSTLEIQRTEQGDSAMYLCASSLGHLTWTENTEAFFGQGTRLTVV.

The chain couples TRBV4-1 to TRBJ1-1, with D uncertain. Trimming removed 1 base at V and 3 bases at J, with 15 bases between. The V gene's germline CDR1 is MGHRA and CDR2 YSYEKL. CDR3 size: 16 residues. The CDR3 loop reads CASSQVYYNADTEAFF. The DNA for the CDR3 is TGCGCCAGCAGCCAAGTTTATTATAATGCCGACACTGAAGCTTTCTTT.

This chain uses TRBV24-1 with TRBJ1-2, with TRBD1 identical over 9 bases. Germline lookup yields CDR1 KGHDR and CDR2 SFDVKD. After removal of 4 bases from V and 7 bases from J, the junction contained 12 bases not matched to a gene. The length of the CDR3 is 16 residues. CDR3 in amino acids: CATSDSSGTGIRGYTF. The DNA of the CDR3 is TGTGCCACCAGTGACTCGTCCGGGACAGGGATTCGTGGCTACACCTTC.

The J gene is TRBJ1-1, the V gene TRBV2; D perhaps matches TRBD1 (5 bases). This CDR3 is 13 amino acids long. Germline lookup yields CDR1 SNHLY and CDR2 FYNNEI. V lost 6 bases and J 4 bases, leaving 12 bases between the germline ends. In DNA form, the CDR3 reads TGTGCCAGCAGAAAGACGGGGGGCACTGAAGCTTTCTTT. Protein sequence: CASRKTGGTEAFF.

This rearrangement joins TRBV10-1 to TRBJ2-2; the match to TRBD1 covers 8 bases. The trim removed 3 bases at V and 8 bases at J, leaving 5 bases unmatched. CDR1 is WNHNN and CDR2 is SYGVQD in the germline V gene (reference sequence). The CDR3 is made up of 14 amino acids. This CDR3 is CASSDPGGQGELFF. The CDR3, as DNA: TGCGCCAGCAGTGATCCAGGGGGCCAGGGGGAGCTGTTTTTT.

The chain carries TRBV18 and TRBJ1-3; D is uncertain. The V end was cut by 6 bases, the J end by 0 bases, with 12 bases between. The CDR3 has 15 amino acids. From germline, CDR1 is KGHSH and CDR2 LQKENI. The CDR3 DNA is TGTGCCAGCTCGCAAGGCATGAACTCTGGAAACACCATATATTTT. Translated, it gives CASSQGMNSGNTIYF.

This rearrangement joins TRBV15 to TRBJ2-7; 10 positions match TRBD1. The CDR3 extends over 13 amino acids. Germline values: CDR1 LNHNV, CDR2 YYDKDF (reference sequence). This CDR3 reads CGKRTGGNYEQYF. The CDR3 DNA reads as TGTGGGAAGCGGACAGGGGGTAACTACGAGCAGTACTTC. Based on the CDR3 plus reference TRBV15 and TRBJ2-7, the full variable domain is DAMVIQNPRYQVTQFGKPVTLSCSQTLNHNVMYWYQQKSSQAPKLLFHYYDKDFNNEADTPDNFQSRRPNTSFCFLDIRSPGLGDTAMYLCGKRTGGNYEQYFGPGTRLTVT.

V usage is TRBV28 and J usage is TRBJ1-2; D is unclear. The CDR3 covers 12 residues. Germline V gene sequence: CDR1 MDHEN, CDR2 SYDVKM. The germline V and J ends were trimmed by 2 bases and 3 bases, with 4 bases remaining between them. The CDR3 DNA reads TGTGCCAGCAGTTTACCTTACTATGGCTACACCTTC. This encodes CASSLPYYGYTF.

This clone was picked up one time. The V gene is TRBV6-6, the J gene TRBJ1-1; the D gene is possibly TRBD1 (6 bases). V lost 5 bases to trimming and J lost 9 bases, with 22 bases between them. CDR3 size: 15 residues. The V gene's germline CDR1 is MNHNY and CDR2 SVGAGI (reference sequence). CDR3 protein: CASSQDRITGLKAFF. DNA of the CDR3: TGTGCCAGCAGTCAAGATCGCATAACAGGGTTGAAAGCTTTCTTT.

This clone was picked up a small number of times. The chain combines TRBV7-2 with TRBJ2-4, with D possibly matching TRBD2 (5 bases). The CDR3 is 13 amino acids. V lost 5 bases and J 7 bases, leaving 12 bases between the germline ends. Germline V gene lookup returns CDR1 SGHTA and CDR2 FQGNSA. CDR3 DNA sequence: TGTGCCAGCAGCCCGCACCGGAGGAACATTCAGTACTTC. Its protein is CASSPHRRNIQYF.

V and J are TRBV10-3 and TRBJ1-4; D gene uncertain. The CDR3 is 15 residues long. V lost 0 bases and J 6 bases, leaving 11 bases between the germline ends. CDR1 and CDR2 (germline): ENHRY, SYGVKD. CDR3 loop: CAISESGYMDEKLFF. In DNA, the CDR3 is TGTGCCATCAGTGAGTCGGGGTATATGGATGAAAAACTGTTTTTT.

V usage is TRBV21-1 and J usage is TRBJ1-2; TRBD1 was called by the table and not checked on the DNA. TRBV21-1 is an annotated pseudogene. This CDR3 comprises 20 residues. CDR3: CASTSLNPGTGGKGYYGYTF. The CDR3 DNA sequence: TGTGCCAGCACTTCCCTGAACCCCGGGACAGGGGGCAAAGGGTACTATGGCTACACCTTC.